This T cell receptor (beta chain) was observed in a study of blood T cell repertoires in COVID-19. Study summary: The study drew acute and convalescent COVID-19 samples from the United States, Italy and Spain. T cells, B-cell-depleted T cells, or PBMCs supplied cDNA or gDNA.

The CDR3 is 14 residues long. Germline lookup yields CDR1 KGHSH and CDR2 LQKENI. With 2 bases removed from V and 8 bases from J, the gap between germline ends came to 12 bases. Authors' analysis steps: Estimation of nucleated cell counts was performed using reference gene primer amplification. Measured with immunoSEQ multiplex PCR; TCRdb has only the in-frame clones, and not every one. V and J calls and clone size are as listed in that table; D and trimming were resolved from the DNA. The table records 75,000 to 95,000 clones, approximately 80% of them present only once. The sequence came from a man between 60 and 75 years old with acute or convalescent COVID-19. The gene calls are TRBV18 and TRBJ1-4; weak D call: TRBD1 (6 bases). The sample taken for sequencing was peripheral blood. In DNA form, the CDR3 reads TGTGCCAGCTCACCAGAGGGGGGGCGAGAAAAACTGTTTTTT. Amino acid sequence: CASSPEGGREKLFF.